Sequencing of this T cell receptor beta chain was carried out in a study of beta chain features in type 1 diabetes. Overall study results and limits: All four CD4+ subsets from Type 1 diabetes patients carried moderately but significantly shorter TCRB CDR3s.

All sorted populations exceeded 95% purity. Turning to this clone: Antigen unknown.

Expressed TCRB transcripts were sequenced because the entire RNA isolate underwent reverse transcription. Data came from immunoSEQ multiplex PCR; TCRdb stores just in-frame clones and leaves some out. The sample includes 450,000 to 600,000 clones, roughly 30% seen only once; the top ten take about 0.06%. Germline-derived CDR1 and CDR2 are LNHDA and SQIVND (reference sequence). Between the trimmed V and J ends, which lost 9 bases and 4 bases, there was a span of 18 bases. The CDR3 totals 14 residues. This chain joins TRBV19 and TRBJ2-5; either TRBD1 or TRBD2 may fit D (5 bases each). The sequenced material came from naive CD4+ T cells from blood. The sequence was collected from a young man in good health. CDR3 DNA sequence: TGTGCCAGGAAGGTGGTACGGGGCCGAGAGACCCAGTACTTC. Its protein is CARKVVRGRETQYF.